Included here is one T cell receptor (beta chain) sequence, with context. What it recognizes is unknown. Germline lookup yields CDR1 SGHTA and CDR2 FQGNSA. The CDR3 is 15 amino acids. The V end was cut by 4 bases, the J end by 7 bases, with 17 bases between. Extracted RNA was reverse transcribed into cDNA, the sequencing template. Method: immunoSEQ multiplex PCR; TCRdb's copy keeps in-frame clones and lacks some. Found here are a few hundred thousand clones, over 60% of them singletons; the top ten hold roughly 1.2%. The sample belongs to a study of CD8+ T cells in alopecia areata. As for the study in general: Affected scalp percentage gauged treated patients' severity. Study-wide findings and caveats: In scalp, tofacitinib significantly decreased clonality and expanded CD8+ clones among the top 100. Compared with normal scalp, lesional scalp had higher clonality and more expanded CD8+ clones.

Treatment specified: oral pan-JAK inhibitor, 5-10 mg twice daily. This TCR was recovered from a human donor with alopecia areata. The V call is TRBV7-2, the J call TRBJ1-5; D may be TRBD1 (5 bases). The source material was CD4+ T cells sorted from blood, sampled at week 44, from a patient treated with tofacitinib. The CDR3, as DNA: TGTGCCAGCAGCTACCCCCCCAGGGTTAGGCAGCCCCAGCATTTT. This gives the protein CASSYPPRVRQPQHF.